This T cell receptor beta chain is drawn from a study of human CD8 memory T cell subsets. Concerning this clonotype itself: Antigen: not known.

The CDR3 totals 11 residues. The germline V gene encodes CDR1 MNHEY and CDR2 SMNVEV (reference sequence). Findings and limits, study-wide: Both stem-like memory T cells and precursor exhausted T cells showed comparably high diversity, which set them apart from effector memory cells.

The authors made TCR beta libraries using UMI-labeled 5' RACE. TCRdb reprocessed the 5' RACE reads, keeping one entry per CDR3 protein, no DNA. The listing contains under 5,000 distinct CDR3 sequences. This TCR came from a human donor in good health. The chain employs TRBV27 and TRBJ1-1. Sequencing input: CD8+ T cells from PBMCs. The chain's CDR3 is CASSYSGEAFF.